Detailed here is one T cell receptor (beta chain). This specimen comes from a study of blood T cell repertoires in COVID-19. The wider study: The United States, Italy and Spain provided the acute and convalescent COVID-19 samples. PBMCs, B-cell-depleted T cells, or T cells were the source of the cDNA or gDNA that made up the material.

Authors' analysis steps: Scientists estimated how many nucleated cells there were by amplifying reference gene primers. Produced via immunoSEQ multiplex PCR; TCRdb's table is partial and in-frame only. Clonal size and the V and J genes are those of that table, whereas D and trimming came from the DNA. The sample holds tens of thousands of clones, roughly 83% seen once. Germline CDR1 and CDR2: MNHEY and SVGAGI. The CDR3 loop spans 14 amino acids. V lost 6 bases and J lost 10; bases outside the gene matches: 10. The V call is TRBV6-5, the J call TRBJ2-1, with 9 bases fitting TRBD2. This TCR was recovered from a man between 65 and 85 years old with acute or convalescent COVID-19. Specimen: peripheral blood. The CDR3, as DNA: TGTGCCAGCAGAGACCGCTCGACTAGCGGAGAGCAGTTCTTC. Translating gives CASRDRSTSGEQFF.